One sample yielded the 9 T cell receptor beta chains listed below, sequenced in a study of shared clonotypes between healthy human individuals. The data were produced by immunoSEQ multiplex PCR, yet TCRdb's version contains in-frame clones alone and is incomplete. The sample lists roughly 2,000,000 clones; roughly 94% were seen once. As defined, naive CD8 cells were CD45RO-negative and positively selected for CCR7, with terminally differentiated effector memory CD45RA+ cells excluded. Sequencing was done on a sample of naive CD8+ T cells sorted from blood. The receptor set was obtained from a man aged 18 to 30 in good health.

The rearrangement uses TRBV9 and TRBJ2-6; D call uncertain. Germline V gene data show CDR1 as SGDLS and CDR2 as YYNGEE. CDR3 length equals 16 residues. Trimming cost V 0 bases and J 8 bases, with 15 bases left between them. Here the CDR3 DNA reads TGTGCCAGCAGCGTAGACGGGTCAGGTGATACCAACGTCCTGACTTTC. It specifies CASSVDGSGDTNVLTF. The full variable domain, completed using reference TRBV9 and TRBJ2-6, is DSGVTQTPKHLITATGQRVTLRCSPRSGDLSVYWYQQSLDQGLQFLIQYYNGEERAKGNILERFSAQQFPDLHSELNLSSLELGDSALYFCASSVDGSGDTNVLTFGAGSRLTVL.

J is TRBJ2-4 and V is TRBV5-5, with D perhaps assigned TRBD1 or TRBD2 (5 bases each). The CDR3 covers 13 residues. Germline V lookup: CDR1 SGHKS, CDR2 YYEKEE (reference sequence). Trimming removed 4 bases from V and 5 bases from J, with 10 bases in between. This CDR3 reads CASSPRDENIQYF. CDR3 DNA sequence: TGTGCCAGCAGCCCCCGGGACGAAAACATTCAGTACTTC.

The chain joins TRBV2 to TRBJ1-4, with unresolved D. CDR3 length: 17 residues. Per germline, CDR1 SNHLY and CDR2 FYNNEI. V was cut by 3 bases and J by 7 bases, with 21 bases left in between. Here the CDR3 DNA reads TGTGCCAGCAGTGAGCAACAGTCCCGGAGTGGTGGTGAAAAACTGTTTTTT. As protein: CASSEQQSRSGGEKLFF.

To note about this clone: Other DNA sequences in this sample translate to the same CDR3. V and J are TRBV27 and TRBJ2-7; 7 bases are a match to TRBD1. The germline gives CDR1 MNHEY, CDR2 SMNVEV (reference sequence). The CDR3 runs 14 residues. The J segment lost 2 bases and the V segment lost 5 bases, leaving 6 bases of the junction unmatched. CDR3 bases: TGTGCCAGCAGTCCGCCGGGACAGCCCTACGAGCAGTACTTC. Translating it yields CASSPPGQPYEQYF.

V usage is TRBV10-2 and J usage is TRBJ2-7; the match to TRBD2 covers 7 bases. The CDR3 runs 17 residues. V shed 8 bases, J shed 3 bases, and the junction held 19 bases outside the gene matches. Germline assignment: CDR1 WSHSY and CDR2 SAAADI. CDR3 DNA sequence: TGCGCCAGCGGGGAGCCCCTCCTCCGGGGGAGGGGCTACGAGCAGTACTTC. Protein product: CASGEPLLRGRGYEQYF.

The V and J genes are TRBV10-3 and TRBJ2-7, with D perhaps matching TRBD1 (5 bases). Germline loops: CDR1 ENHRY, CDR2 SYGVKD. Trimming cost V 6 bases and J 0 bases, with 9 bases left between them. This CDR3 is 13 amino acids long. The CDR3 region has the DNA TGTGCCATCAGGTTGACAGACTCCTACGAGCAGTACTTC. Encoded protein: CAIRLTDSYEQYF.

For the CDR3, the DNA is TGTGCCAGCAGCTTATTTCTTAGCGGGGGGGCTAGCACAGATACGCAGTATTTT. This gives the protein CASSLFLSGGASTDTQYF. The chain couples TRBV11-2 to TRBJ2-3; 11 bases match TRBD2. The CDR3 consists of 18 residues. The ends lost 2 bases at V and 0 bases at J; junction bases unmatched: 7. Germline V gene lookup returns CDR1 SGHAT and CDR2 FQNNGV.

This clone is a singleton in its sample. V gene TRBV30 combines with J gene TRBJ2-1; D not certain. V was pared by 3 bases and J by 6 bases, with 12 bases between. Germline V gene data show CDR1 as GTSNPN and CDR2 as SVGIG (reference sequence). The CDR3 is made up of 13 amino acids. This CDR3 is CAWSLSRTNEQFF. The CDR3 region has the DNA TGTGCCTGGAGCCTCTCCCGGACCAATGAGCAGTTCTTC.

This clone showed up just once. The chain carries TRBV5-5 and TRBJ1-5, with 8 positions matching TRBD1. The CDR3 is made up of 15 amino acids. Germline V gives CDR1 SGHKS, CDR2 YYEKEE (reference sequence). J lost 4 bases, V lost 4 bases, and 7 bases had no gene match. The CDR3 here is CASSPTGEENQPQHF. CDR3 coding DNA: TGTGCCAGCAGCCCGACAGGGGAGGAAAATCAGCCCCAGCATTTT.